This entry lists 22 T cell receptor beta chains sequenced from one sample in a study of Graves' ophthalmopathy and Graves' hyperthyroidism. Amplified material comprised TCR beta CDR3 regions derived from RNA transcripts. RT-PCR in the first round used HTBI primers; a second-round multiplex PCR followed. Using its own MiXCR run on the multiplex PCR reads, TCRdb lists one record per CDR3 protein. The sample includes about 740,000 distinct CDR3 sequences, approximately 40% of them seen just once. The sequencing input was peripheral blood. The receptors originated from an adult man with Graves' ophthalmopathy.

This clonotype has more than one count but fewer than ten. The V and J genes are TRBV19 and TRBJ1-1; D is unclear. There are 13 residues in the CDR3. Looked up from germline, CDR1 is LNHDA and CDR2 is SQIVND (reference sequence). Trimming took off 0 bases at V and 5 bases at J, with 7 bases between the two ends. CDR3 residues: CASSIEGRTEAFF. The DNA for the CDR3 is TGTGCCAGTAGTATAGAGGGCCGGACTGAAGCTTTCTTT.

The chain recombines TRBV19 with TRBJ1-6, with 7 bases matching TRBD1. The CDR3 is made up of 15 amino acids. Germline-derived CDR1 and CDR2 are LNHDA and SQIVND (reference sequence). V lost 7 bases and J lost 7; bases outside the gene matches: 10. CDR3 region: CASTREGARNSPLHF. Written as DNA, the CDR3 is TGTGCCAGTACCCGTGAGGGGGCGCGGAATTCACCCCTCCACTTT.

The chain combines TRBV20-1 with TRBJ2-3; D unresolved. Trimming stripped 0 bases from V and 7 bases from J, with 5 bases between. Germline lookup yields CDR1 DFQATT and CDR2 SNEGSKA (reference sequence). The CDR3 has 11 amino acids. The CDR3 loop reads CSARDLNTQYF. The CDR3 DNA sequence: TGCAGTGCTAGAGATCTCAATACGCAGTATTTT.

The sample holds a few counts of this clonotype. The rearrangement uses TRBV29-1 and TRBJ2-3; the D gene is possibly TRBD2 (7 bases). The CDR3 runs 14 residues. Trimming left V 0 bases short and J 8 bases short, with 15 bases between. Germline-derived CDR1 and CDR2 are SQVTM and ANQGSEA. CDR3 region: CSVEEGGGGGTQYF. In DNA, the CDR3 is TGCAGCGTTGAAGAAGGGGGAGGGGGAGGTACGCAGTATTTT.

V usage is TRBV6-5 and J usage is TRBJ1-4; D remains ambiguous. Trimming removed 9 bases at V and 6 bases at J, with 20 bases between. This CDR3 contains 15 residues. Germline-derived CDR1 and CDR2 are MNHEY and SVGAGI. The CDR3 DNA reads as TGTGCCAGTTCCTACTCCGGTAATATTCATGAAAAACTGTTTTTT. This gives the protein CASSYSGNIHEKLFF.

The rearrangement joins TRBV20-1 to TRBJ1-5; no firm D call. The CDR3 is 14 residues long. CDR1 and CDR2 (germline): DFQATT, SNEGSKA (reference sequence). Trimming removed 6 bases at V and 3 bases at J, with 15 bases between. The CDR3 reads CSALRGGFNQPQHF. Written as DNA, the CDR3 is TGCAGTGCCCTAAGAGGCGGTTTCAATCAGCCCCAGCATTTT.

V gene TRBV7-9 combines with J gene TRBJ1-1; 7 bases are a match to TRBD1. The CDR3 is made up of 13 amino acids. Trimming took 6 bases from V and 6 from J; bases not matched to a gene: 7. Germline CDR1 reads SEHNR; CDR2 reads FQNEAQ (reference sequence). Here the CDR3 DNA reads TGTGCCAGCAGACAAGTAGGGGGCGCTGAAGCTTTCTTT. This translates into CASRQVGGAEAFF.

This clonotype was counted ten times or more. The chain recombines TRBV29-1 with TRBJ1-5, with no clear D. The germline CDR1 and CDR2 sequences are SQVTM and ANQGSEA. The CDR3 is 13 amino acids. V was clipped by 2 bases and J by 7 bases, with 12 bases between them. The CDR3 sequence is CSVETSEGQPQHF. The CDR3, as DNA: TGCAGCGTTGAAACTTCAGAGGGACAGCCCCAGCATTTT.

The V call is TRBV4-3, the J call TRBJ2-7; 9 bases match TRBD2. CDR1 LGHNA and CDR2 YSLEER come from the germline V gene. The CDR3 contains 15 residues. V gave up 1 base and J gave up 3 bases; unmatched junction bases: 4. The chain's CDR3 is CASSQVGTSSYEQYF. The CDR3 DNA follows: TGCGCCAGCAGCCAAGTGGGGACTAGCAGCTACGAGCAGTACTTC.

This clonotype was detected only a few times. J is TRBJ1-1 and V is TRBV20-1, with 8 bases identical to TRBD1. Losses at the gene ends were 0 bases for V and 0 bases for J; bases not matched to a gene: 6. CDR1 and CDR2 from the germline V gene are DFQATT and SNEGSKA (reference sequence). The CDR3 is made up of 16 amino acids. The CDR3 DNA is TGCAGTGCTAGAGATCTTGTGGGACAGGTGAACACTGAAGCTTTCTTT. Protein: CSARDLVGQVNTEAFF.

CDR3 amino acids: CASGGSGEQYF. DNA for the CDR3: TGTGCCAGTGGCGGGAGTGGTGAGCAGTACTTC. The chain employs TRBV24-1 and TRBJ2-7, with 7 bases aligning to TRBD2. The CDR3 length is 11 residues. V was pared by 11 bases and J by 7 bases, with 7 bases of the junction left unmatched. Germline lookup yields CDR1 KGHDR and CDR2 SFDVKD.

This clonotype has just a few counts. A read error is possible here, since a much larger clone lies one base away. The CDR3 DNA reads as TGTGCCACCAGTGACCCCCGGGACAGGGGGGCTTTCTTT. Its translation is CATSDPRDRGAFF. V gene TRBV10-3 combines with J gene TRBJ1-1; 11 nucleotides line up with TRBD1. The germline V gene has CDR1 ENHRY and CDR2 SYGVKD. The CDR3 runs to 13 residues.

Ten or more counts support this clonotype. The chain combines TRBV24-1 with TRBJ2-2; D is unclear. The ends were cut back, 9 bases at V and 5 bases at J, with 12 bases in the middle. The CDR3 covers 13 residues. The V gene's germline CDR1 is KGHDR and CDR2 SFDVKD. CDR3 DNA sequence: TGTGCCACCGGGCAGGCAGCAACCGGGGAGCTGTTTTTT. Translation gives CATGQAATGELFF.

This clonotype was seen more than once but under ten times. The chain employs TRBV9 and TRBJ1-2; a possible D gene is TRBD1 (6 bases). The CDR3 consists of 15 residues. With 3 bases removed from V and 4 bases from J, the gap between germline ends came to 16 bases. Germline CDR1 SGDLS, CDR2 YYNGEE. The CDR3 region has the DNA TGTGCCAGCAGCGCCGGACTGGACAGTTCCTATGGCTACACCTTC. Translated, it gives CASSAGLDSSYGYTF. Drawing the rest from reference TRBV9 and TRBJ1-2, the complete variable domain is DSGVTQTPKHLITATGQRVTLRCSPRSGDLSVYWYQQSLDQGLQFLIQYYNGEERAKGNILERFSAQQFPDLHSELNLSSLELGDSALYFCASSAGLDSSYGYTFGSGTRLTVV.

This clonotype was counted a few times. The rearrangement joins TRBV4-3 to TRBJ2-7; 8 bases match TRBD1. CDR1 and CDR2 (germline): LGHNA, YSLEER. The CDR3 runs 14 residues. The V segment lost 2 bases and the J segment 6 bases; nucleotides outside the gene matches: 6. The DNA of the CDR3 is TGCGCCAGCAGCCAACAGGACAGGGTAGGCGAGCAGTACTTC. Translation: CASSQQDRVGEQYF.

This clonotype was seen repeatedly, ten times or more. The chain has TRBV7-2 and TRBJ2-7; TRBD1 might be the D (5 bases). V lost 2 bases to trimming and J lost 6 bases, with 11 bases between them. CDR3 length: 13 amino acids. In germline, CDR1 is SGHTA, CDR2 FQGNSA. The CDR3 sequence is CASSLLGRGEQYF. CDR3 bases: TGTGCCAGCAGCTTATTGGGTAGGGGCGAGCAGTACTTC.

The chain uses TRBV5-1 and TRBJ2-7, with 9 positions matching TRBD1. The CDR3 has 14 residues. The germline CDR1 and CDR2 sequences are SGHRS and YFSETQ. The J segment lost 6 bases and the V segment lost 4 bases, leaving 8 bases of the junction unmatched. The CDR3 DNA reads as TGCGCCAGCAGCAGGACAGGGGCAGGATCCGAGCAGTACTTC. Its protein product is CASSRTGAGSEQYF.

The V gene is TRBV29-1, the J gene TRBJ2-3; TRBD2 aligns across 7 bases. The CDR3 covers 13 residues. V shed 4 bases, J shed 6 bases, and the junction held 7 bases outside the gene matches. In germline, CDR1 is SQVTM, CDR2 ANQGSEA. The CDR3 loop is CSVGGGEGDTQYF. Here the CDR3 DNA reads TGCAGCGTTGGTGGGGGGGAAGGCGATACGCAGTATTTT.

CDR3 sequence: CASSRTSGSFGYTF. CDR3 DNA: TGCGCCAGCAGCCGCACCTCAGGATCCTTTGGCTACACCTTC. The chain recombines TRBV4-3 with TRBJ1-2; D remains ambiguous. The CDR3 extends over 14 amino acids. The V end lost 4 bases, the J end lost 7 bases, and 16 bases lay between the germline ends. Germline V gives CDR1 LGHNA, CDR2 YSLEER.

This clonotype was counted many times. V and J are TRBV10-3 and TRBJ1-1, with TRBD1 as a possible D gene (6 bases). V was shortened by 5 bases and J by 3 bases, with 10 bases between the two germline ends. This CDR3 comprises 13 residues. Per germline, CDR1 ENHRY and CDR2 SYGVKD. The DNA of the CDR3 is TGTGCCATCAGTACCCCAGGGGACACTGAAGCTTTCTTT. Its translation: CAISTPGDTEAFF.

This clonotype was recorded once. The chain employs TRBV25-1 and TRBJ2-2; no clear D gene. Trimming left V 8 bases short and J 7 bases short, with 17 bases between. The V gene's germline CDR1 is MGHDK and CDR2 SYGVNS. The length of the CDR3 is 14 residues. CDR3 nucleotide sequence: TGTGCCAGCTCACCACTCAGTTGGGACGGGGAGCTGTTTTTT. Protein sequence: CASSPLSWDGELFF.

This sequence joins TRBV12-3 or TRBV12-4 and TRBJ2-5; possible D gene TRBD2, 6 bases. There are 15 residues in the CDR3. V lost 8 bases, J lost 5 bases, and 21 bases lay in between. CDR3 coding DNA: TGTGCCAGCCTAGAGGGGACGGGGGTATCGGAGACCCAGTACTTC. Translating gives CASLEGTGVSETQYF.